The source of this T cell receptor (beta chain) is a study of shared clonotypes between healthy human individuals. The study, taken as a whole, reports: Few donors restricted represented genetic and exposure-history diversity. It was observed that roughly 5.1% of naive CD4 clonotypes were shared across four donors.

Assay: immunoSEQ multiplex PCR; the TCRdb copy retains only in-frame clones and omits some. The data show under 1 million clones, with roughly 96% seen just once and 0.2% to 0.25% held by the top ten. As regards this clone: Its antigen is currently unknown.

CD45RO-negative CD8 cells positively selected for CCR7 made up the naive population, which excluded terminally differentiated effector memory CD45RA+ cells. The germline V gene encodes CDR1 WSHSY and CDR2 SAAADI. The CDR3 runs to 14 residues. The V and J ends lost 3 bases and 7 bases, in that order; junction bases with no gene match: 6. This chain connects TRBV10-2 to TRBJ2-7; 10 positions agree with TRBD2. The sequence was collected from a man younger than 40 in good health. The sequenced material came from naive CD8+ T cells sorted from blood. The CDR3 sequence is CASSDLAGVGEQYF. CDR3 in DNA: TGCGCCAGCAGTGACCTAGCGGGAGTGGGGGAGCAGTACTTC.